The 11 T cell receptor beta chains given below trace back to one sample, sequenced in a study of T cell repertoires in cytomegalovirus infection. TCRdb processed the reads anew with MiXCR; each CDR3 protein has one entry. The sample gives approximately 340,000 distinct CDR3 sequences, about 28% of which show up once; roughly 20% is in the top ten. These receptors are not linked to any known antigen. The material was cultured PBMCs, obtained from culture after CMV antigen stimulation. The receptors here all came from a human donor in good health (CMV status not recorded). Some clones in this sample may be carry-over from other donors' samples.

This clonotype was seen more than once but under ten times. In DNA form, the CDR3 reads TGTGCCAGCAGTTCCCGGGCCGAAGCTTTCTTT. Translating it yields CASSSRAEAFF. This chain joins TRBV6-2 or TRBV6-3 and TRBJ1-1; D remains unclear. Trimming stripped 4 bases from V and 8 bases from J, with 8 bases between. This CDR3 contains 11 residues. Germline lookup yields CDR1 MNHEY and CDR2 SVGEGT.

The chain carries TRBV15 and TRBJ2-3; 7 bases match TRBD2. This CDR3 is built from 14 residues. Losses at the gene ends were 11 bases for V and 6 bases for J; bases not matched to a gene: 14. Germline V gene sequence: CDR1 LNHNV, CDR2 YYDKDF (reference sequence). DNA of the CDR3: TGTGCCGTTCGTGCTAGCGGCGAGTTGGATACGCAGTATTTT. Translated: CAVRASGELDTQYF. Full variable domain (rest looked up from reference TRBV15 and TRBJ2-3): DAMVIQNPRYQVTQFGKPVTLSCSQTLNHNVMYWYQQKSSQAPKLLFHYYDKDFNNEADTPDNFQSRRPNTSFCFLDIRSPGLGDTAMYLCAVRASGELDTQYFGPGTRLTVL.

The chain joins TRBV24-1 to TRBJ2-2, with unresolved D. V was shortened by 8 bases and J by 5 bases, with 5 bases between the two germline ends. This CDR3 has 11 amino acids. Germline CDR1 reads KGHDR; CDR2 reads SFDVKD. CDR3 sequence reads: CATMGTGELFF. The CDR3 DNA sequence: TGTGCCACCATGGGTACCGGGGAGCTGTTTTTT.

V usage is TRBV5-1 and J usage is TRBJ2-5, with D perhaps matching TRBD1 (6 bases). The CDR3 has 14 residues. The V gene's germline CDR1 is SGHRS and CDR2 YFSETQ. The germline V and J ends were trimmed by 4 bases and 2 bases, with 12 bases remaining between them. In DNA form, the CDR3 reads TGCGCCAGCAGCCGGGCGGACAGACAAGAGACCCAGTACTTC. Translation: CASSRADRQETQYF.

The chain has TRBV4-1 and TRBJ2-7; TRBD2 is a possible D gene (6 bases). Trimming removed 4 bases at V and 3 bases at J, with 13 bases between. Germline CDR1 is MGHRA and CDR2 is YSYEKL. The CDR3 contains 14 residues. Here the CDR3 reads CASSRSGLIYEQYF. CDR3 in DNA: TGCGCCAGCAGCCGTAGCGGCCTAATCTACGAGCAGTACTTC.

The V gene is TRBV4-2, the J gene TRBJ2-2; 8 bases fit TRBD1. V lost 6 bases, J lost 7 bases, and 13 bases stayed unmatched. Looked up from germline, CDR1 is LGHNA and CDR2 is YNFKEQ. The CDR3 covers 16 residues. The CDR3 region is CASSLNARGLGGELFF. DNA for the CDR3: TGTGCCAGCAGTCTCAACGCCAGGGGGCTCGGCGGGGAGCTGTTTTTT.

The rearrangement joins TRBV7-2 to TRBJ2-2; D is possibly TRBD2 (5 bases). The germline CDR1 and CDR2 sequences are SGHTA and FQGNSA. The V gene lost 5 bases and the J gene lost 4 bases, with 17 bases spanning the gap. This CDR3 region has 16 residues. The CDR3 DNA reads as TGTGCCAGCAGCCTGCCCGCGGGCATATCCACCGGGGAGCTGTTTTTT. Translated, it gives CASSLPAGISTGELFF.

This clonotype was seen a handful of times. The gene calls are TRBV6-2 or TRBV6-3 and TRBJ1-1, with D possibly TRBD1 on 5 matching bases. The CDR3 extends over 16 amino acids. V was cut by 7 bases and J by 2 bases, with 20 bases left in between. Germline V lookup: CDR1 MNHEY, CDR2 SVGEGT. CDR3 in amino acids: CASTPRLGVSNTEAFF. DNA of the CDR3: TGTGCCAGCACTCCACGGTTGGGGGTGAGTAACACTGAAGCTTTCTTT.

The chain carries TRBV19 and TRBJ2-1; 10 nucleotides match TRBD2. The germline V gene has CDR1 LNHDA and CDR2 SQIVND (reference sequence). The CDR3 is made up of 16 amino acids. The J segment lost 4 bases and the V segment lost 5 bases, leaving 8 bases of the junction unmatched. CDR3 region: CASSAPGTSAYNEQFF. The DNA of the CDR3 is TGTGCCAGTAGTGCACCCGGGACTAGCGCTTACAATGAGCAGTTCTTC.

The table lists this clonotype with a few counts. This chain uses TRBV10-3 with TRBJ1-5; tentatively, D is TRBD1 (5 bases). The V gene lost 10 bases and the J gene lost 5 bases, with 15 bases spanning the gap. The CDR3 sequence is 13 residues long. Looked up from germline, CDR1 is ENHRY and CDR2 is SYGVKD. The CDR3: CASADGGDQPQHF. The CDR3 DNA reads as TGTGCCAGCGCGGACGGAGGGGATCAGCCCCAGCATTTT.

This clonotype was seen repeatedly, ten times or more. The CDR3 coding sequence is TGTGCCAGCAGCTTAGACAGGATGAACACTGAAGCTTTCTTT. Translation gives CASSLDRMNTEAFF. The rearrangement joins TRBV7-2 to TRBJ1-1; perhaps TRBD1 as D (5 bases). The CDR3 extends over 14 amino acids. Germline CDR1 reads SGHTA; CDR2 reads FQGNSA. Trimming stripped 1 base from V and 0 bases from J, with 6 bases between.